These 5 T cell receptor beta chains were all obtained from the same sample, sequenced in a study of shared clonotypes between healthy human individuals. The method was immunoSEQ multiplex PCR; TCRdb's version includes in-frame clones alone and lacks a portion of them. The table has about 2.4 million clones, roughly nine tenths seen once. The sequencing input was naive CD4+ T cells sorted from blood. As for subset: CD45RA+ positively selected. These receptors all come from a man between 18 and 35 years old in good health.

V and J are TRBV10-3 and TRBJ1-2; 8 bases align to TRBD1. Germline V gene sequence: CDR1 ENHRY, CDR2 SYGVKD. The CDR3 length is 14 residues. The V gene end was trimmed by 2 bases and the J gene end by 8 bases; junction bases not matched to a gene: 7. CDR3 sequence (DNA): TGTGCCATCAGTGAGATGACAGGGGCAGTCGGCTACACCTTC. It specifies CAISEMTGAVGYTF.

About this clone itself: The same CDR3 also results from other DNA sequences found in this sample. The chain uses TRBV7-3 and TRBJ2-1; TRBD1 matches at 9 bases. CDR1 SGHTA and CDR2 FQGTGA come from the germline V gene. This CDR3 comprises 15 residues. The ends lost 2 bases at V and 2 bases at J; junction bases unmatched: 1. Written as DNA, the CDR3 is TGTGCCAGCAGCTTAGGACAGGGGCCCTACAATGAGCAGTTCTTC. Translating it yields CASSLGQGPYNEQFF.

The J gene is TRBJ2-2, the V gene TRBV7-3; D might be TRBD2 (6 bases). CDR1 is SGHTA, CDR2 FQGTGA, per germline. The CDR3 consists of 15 residues. Between the trimmed V and J ends, which lost 4 bases and 5 bases, there was a span of 14 bases. CDR3 coding DNA: TGTGCCAGCAGCTCCTCGGGAGTCCGGACCGGGGAGCTGTTTTTT. It encodes CASSSSGVRTGELFF.

The chain couples TRBV2 to TRBJ1-4, with no clear D. The ends were cut back, 2 bases at V and 8 bases at J, with 15 bases in the middle. The V gene's germline CDR1 is SNHLY and CDR2 FYNNEI. CDR3 length: 15 amino acids. In DNA, the CDR3 is TGTGCCAGCAGTGAACTAACGGGGATTGGGGAAAAACTGTTTTTT. This encodes CASSELTGIGEKLFF. The full variable domain, in which reference TRBV2 and TRBJ1-4 provide the parts outside the CDR3, is EPEVTQTPSHQVTQMGQEVILRCVPISNHLYFYWYRQILGQKVEFLVSFYNNEISEKSEIFDDQFSVERPDGSNFTLKIRSTKLEDSAMYFCASSELTGIGEKLFFGSGTQLSVL.

The chain joins TRBV12-5 to TRBJ1-2; tentatively, D is TRBD1 (6 bases). Germline-derived CDR1 and CDR2 are LGHNT and FRNRAP. This CDR3 spans 13 amino acids. V shed 7 bases and J shed 9 bases, with 18 bases lying between them. DNA for the CDR3: TGTGCTAGTGTCAGAGGCAGGGGTGATCGCTACACCTTC. Amino acid sequence: CASVRGRGDRYTF.